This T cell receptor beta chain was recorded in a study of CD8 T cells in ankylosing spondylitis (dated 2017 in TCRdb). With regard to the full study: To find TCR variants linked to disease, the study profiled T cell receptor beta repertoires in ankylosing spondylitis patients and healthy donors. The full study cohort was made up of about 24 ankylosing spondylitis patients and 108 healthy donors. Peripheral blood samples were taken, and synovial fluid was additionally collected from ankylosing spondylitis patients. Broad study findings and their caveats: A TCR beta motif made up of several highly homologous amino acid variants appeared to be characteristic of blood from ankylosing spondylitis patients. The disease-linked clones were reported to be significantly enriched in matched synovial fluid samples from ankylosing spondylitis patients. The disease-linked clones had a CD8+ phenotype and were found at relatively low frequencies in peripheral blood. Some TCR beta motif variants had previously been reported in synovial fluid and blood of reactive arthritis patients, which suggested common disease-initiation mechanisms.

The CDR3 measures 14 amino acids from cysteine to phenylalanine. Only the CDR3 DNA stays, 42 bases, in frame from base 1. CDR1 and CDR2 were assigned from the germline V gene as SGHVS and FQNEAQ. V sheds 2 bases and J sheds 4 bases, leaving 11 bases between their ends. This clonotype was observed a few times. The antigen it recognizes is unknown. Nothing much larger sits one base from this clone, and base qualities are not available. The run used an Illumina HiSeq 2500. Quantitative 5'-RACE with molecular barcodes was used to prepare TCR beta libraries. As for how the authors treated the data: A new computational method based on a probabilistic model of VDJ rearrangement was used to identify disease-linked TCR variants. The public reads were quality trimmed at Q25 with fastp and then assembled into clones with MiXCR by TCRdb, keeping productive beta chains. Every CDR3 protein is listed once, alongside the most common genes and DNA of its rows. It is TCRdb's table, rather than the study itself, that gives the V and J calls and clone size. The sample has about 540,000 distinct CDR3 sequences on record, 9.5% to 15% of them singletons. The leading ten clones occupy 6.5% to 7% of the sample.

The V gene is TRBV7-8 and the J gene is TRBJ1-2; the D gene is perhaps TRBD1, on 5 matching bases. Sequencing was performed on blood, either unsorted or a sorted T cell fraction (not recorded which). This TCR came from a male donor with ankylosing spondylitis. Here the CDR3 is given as CASSLNPGSYGYTF. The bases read TGTGCCAGCAGCTTAAATCCAGGGAGCTATGGCTACACCTTC.